This T cell receptor beta chain comes out of a study of cytomegalovirus exposure and HLA in healthy donors. Notes on the study in general: Reportedly, cytomegalovirus status was diagnosed with high sensitivity and specificity. V segments that were indistinguishable, TRBV6-2 and TRBV6-3 among them, were omitted from analysis.

Turning to this clone: Antigen: not known.

The CDR3 covers 14 residues. Germline values: CDR1 MNHNS, CDR2 SASEGT. With V trimmed by 5 bases and J by 5 bases, 6 bases remained unmatched. Primers: 60 Vbeta forward and 13 Jbeta reverse. TCRdb's table, derived via immunoSEQ multiplex PCR, lists solely in-frame clones and lacks some. The table includes some 270,000 clones, about 90% detected once. The source of this sequence is a girl aged 2-9 years in good health and CMV-seronegative. The rearrangement links TRBV6-1 to TRBJ2-5; 9 nucleotides agree with TRBD1. Sequencing input: PBMCs. CDR3: CASSLGQGTETQYF. In DNA form, the CDR3 reads TGTGCCAGCAGTTTGGGACAGGGTACCGAGACCCAGTACTTC.